One sample yielded the 9 T cell receptor beta chains listed below, sequenced in a study of blood T cell repertoires in COVID-19. TCRdb's copy holds only in-frame clones and misses some; the assay was immunoSEQ multiplex PCR. The top ten hold around 2.5% of the sample, which has fewer than 200,000 clones, approximately 87% seen once. Sequences were obtained from peripheral blood. Every receptor here comes from a man in his forties with active or convalescent COVID-19.

The V and J genes are TRBV6-5 and TRBJ2-1; D may be TRBD2 (6 bases). The V end lost 6 bases, the J end lost 6 bases, and 9 bases lay between the germline ends. Germline V CDR1 and CDR2: MNHEY, SVGAGI. This CDR3 region has 12 residues. The CDR3 protein is CASSQGGNEQFF. The CDR3 DNA follows: TGTGCCAGCAGCCAGGGAGGCAATGAGCAGTTCTTC.

CDR3 region: CASSYSAPGGTDGYTF. CDR3 DNA sequence: TGTGCCAGCAGTTACTCGGCCCCTGGTGGGACTGATGGCTACACCTTC. The chain joins TRBV6-5 to TRBJ1-2, with a possible D match to TRBD1 (5 bases). Germline CDR1 reads MNHEY; CDR2 reads SVGAGI. The CDR3 runs to 16 residues. V lost 0 bases, J lost 6 bases, and 17 bases lay in between.

The chain is built from TRBV5-5 and TRBJ1-2; TRBD1 matches at 8 bases. The J segment lost 8 bases and the V segment lost 4 bases, leaving 7 bases of the junction unmatched. CDR3 length: 13 amino acids. The germline CDR1 and CDR2 sequences are SGHKS and YYEKEE (reference sequence). The CDR3 is CASSVQQGDGYTF. The CDR3 DNA is TGTGCCAGCAGCGTACAACAGGGGGACGGCTACACCTTC.

This clone was seen many times. The chain couples TRBV24-1 to TRBJ2-7; 7 bases align to TRBD2. The length of the CDR3 is 15 residues. Per the germline V gene, CDR1 is KGHDR and CDR2 is SFDVKD. Trimming took 7 bases from V and 1 from J; bases not matched to a gene: 9. CDR3 coding DNA: TGTGCCACCAGCGACGTGGGGGGGAAATCCTACGAGCAGTACTTC. Its translation: CATSDVGGKSYEQYF.

The chain couples TRBV7-8 to TRBJ1-2; unclear D gene. The CDR3 length is 19 residues. V lost 5 bases and J lost 7, with 32 bases in between. Germline-derived CDR1 and CDR2 are SGHVS and FQNEAQ. CDR3 DNA sequence: TGTGCCAGCAGCCTCCCGGTTTCGGCCCCAAAGGCTGAGGAGATTGGCTACACCTTC. Translated, it gives CASSLPVSAPKAEEIGYTF.

The chain couples TRBV30 to TRBJ2-7; D possibly corresponds to TRBD2 (5 bases). Trimming left V 3 bases short and J 3 bases short, with 18 bases between. Germline V CDR1 and CDR2: GTSNPN, SVGIG (reference sequence). This CDR3 comprises 15 residues. The CDR3 nucleotides read TGTGCCTGGAGGTTGAGGGAAGCCGGTTTCTACGAGCAGTACTTC. Amino acid sequence: CAWRLREAGFYEQYF. Full variable domain (rest looked up from reference TRBV30 and TRBJ2-7): SQTIHQWPATLVQPVGSPLSLECTVEGTSNPNLYWYRQAAGRGLQLLFYSVGIGQISSEVPQNLSASRPQDRQFILSSKKLLLSDSGFYLCAWRLREAGFYEQYFGPGTRLTVT.

The V call is TRBV4-2, the J call TRBJ1-2, with D perhaps TRBD1 (5 bases). Germline-derived CDR1 and CDR2 are LGHNA and YNFKEQ. The CDR3 consists of 16 residues. Trimming pared 3 bases from V and 2 bases from J, leaving 16 bases between. The CDR3 DNA sequence: TGTGCCAGCAGCCATGGTCCAGGGTTCTCAAACTATGGCTACACCTTC. Residues: CASSHGPGFSNYGYTF.

The rearrangement links TRBV2 to TRBJ1-5, with D possibly matching TRBD1 (5 bases). The CDR3 runs 17 residues. Trimming cost V 0 bases and J 0 bases, with 12 bases left between them. Germline CDR1 and CDR2: SNHLY and FYNNEI. The CDR3 is CASSEAGAGYSNQPQHF. The CDR3 DNA is TGTGCCAGCAGTGAAGCAGGGGCAGGTTATAGCAATCAGCCCCAGCATTTT.

The V gene is TRBV11-2, the J gene TRBJ2-7; the D gene is possibly TRBD1 (6 bases). The CDR3 consists of 16 residues. Germline values: CDR1 SGHAT, CDR2 FQNNGV. The germline V and J ends were trimmed by 3 bases and 2 bases, with 17 bases remaining between them. The CDR3 DNA reads as TGTGCCAGCAGCTTGGGTAACTACAGGGACCCCTACGAGCAGTACTTC. It codes for CASSLGNYRDPYEQYF.